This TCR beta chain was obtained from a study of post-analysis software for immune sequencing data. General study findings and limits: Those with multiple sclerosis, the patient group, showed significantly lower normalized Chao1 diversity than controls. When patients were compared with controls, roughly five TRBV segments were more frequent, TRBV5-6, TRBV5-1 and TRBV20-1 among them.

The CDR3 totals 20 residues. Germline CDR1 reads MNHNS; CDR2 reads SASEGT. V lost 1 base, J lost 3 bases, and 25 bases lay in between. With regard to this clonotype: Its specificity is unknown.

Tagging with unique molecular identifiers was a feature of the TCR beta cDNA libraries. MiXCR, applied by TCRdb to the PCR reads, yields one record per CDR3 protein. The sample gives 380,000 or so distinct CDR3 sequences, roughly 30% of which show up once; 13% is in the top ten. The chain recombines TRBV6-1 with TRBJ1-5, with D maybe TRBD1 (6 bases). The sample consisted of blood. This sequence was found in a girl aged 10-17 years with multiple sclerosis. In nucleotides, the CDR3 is TGTGCCAGCAGTGAAGAAGGATCGGGGGGCGCGACTGATTTCAATCAGCCCCAGCATTTT. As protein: CASSEEGSGGATDFNQPQHF.